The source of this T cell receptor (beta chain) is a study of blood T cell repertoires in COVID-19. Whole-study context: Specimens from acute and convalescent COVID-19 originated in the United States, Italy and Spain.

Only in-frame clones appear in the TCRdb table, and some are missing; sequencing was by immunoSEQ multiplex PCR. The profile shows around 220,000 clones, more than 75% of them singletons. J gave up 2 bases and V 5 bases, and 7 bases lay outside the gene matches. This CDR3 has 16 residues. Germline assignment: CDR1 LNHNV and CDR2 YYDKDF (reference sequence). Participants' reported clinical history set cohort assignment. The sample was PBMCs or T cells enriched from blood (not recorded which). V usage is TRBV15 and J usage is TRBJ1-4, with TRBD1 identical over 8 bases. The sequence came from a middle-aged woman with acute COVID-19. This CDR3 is CATSGRQGTTNEKLFF. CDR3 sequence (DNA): TGTGCCACCAGCGGACGACAGGGGACCACTAATGAAAAACTGTTTTTT.